This T cell receptor beta chain was recovered during a study of Graves' ophthalmopathy and Graves' hyperthyroidism. About the study: Prior to any treatment, peripheral blood was collected at the time of initial diagnosis.

Amplified material comprised TCR beta CDR3 regions derived from RNA transcripts. HTBI-primed first-round RT-PCR preceded second-round multiplex PCR. TCRdb recomputed calls from the multiplex PCR reads with MiXCR, one row per CDR3 protein. The data contain hundreds of thousands of distinct CDR3 sequences, around 14% of them singletons. The CDR3 is 13 residues long. Germline V gives CDR1 SNHLY, CDR2 FYNNEI. The V segment lost 7 bases and the J segment 3 bases; nucleotides outside the gene matches: 5. Moderate-to-severe activity, CAS at least 3, NOSPECS at least 4 and duration under 3 months characterized donors with ophthalmopathy. Researchers turned away patients with other autoimmune diseases, uncontrolled infections, pregnancy or lactation. Diagnosis used clinical symptoms, serum thyroxine, TRAb, thyroid ultrasound and orbital computed tomography.

This sequence was found in a woman under 40 with Graves' ophthalmopathy. The rearrangement uses TRBV2 and TRBJ2-7; TRBD2 agrees at 8 bases. Input material: blood. The CDR3 bases are TGTGCCAGCAATCGACTAGCGTACTACGAGCAGTACTTC. This sequence encodes CASNRLAYYEQYF.